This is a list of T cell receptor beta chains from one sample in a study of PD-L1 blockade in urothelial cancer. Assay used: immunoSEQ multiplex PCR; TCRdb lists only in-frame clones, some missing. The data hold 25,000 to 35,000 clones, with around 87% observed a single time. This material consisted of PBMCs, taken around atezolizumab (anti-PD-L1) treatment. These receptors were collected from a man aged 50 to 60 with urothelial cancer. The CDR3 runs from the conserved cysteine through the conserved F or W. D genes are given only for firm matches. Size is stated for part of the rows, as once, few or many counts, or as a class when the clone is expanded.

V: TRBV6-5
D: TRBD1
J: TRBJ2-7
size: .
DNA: TGTGCCAGCAGTTACCAATCCGACAGGGGCTATAGGCAGTACTTC
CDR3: CASSYQSDRGYRQYF

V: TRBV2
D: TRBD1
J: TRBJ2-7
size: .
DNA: TGTGCCATCGGGACAGGGGACTACGAGCAGTACTTC
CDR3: CAIGTGDYEQYF

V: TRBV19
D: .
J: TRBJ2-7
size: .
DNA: TGTGCCAGTAGGGGCAGGGCCTACGAGCAGTACTTC
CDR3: CASRGRAYEQYF

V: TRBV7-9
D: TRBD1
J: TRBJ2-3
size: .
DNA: TGTGCCACCTCCGGGACAGGGGTAGCAGATACGCAGTATTTT
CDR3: CATSGTGVADTQYF

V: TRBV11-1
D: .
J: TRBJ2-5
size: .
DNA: TGTGCCAGCAGCGTACCCCACAGGAGCGAGGACCAAGAGACCCAGTACTTC
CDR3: CASSVPHRSEDQETQYF

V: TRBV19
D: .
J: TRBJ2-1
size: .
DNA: TGTGCCAGTAGCGGAGACAGGTCCAGCTACAATGAGCAGTTCTTC
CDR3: CASSGDRSSYNEQFF

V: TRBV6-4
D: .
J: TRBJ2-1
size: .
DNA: TGTGCCTCTTCGAAGCTCCGGGATCGTTCCTACAATGAGCAGTTCTTC
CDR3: CASSKLRDRSYNEQFF

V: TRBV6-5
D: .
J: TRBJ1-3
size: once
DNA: TGTGCCAGCGGTTCAGCAGGGGCCTCTGGAAACACCATATATTTT
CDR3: CASGSAGASGNTIYF

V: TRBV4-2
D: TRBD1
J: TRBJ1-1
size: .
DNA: TGTGCCAGCAGCCATGGGACAGGGGGCGTGGTAGCTTTCTTT
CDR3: CASSHGTGGVVAFF

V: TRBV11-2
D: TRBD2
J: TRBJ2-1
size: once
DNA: TGTGCCAGTACCCCGGGACTAGCTTCCCATGAGCAGTTCTTC
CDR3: CASTPGLASHEQFF

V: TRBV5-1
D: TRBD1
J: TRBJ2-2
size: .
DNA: TGCGCCAGCAGCAGGCCGGGACAGGGGGCGACCGGGGAGCTGTTTTTT
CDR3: CASSRPGQGATGELFF

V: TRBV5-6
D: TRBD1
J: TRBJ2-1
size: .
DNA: TGTGCCAGCAGCCCTACAGGGGTATCCTACAATGAGCAGTTCTTC
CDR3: CASSPTGVSYNEQFF

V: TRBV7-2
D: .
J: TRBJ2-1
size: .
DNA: TGTGCCAGCAGCTTTAGGAGGGACCACAATGAGCAGTTCTTC
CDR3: CASSFRRDHNEQFF

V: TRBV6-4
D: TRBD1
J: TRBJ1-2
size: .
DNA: TGTGCCAGCAGCCGGACAGGGGATGGGTATGGCTACACCTTC
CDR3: CASSRTGDGYGYTF

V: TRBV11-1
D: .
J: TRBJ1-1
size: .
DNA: TGTGCCAGCAGCTTAAGTGGAGGGAGGAACACTGAAGCTTTCTTT
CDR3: CASSLSGGRNTEAFF

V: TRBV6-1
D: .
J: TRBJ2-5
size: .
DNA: TGTGCCAGCAGGGGACTGATCGGAGAGACCCAGTACTTC
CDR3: CASRGLIGETQYF

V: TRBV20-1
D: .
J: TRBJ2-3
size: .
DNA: TGCAGTGTAGGGGCAACAGATACGCAGTATTTT
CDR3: CSVGATDTQYF

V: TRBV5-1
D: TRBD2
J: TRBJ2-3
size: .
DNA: TGCGCCAGCAGCTTGGAAGCGGGGGGTTCCGGATATACGCAGTATTTT
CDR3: CASSLEAGGSGYTQYF

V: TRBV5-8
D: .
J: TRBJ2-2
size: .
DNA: TGTGCCAGCAGCTTGGTTGTCAGGAACACCGGGGAGCTGTTTTTT
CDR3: CASSLVVRNTGELFF

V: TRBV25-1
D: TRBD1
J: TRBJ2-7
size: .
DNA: TGTGCCAGCAGCTGGGGACAGGGATTTTCCCCGGCCTACGAGCAGTACTTC
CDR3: CASSWGQGFSPAYEQYF

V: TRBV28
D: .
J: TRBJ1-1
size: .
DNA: TGTGCCAGCAGTTTATACCGTGTCAGGGAAGCTTTCTTT
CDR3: CASSLYRVREAFF

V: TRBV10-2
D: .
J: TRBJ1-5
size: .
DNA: TGCGCCAGCAGAGAACAGGGCTGGCGCAATCAGCCCCAGCATTTT
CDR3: CASREQGWRNQPQHF

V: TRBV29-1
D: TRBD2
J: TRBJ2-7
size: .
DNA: TGCAGCGGGGGGGGGACCTACGAGCAGTACTTC
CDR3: CSGGGTYEQYF

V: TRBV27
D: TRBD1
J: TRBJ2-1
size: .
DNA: TGTGCCAGCAACCGACAGGGGTCGATCAATGAGCAGTTCTTC
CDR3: CASNRQGSINEQFF

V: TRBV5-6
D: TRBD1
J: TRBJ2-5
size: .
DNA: TGTGCCAGCAGCTTGAGAGGGGGCCCGGGGACCCAGTACTTC
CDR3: CASSLRGGPGTQYF

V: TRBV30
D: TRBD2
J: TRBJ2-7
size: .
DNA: TGTGCCTGGAGAGGACTAGCGGGGGGCAGTGGGAACGAGCAGTACTTC
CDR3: CAWRGLAGGSGNEQYF

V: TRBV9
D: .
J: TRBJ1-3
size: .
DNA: TGTGCCAGCAGCCCCTGGTCGGCTGGAAACACCATATATTTT
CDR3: CASSPWSAGNTIYF

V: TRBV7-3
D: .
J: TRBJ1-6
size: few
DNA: TGTGCCAGCGCAGTGGGGGGGGGCCCAAATTCACCCCTCCACTTT
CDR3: CASAVGGGPNSPLHF

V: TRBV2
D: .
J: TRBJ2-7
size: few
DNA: TGTGCCAGCAGTGATGGACTATCCTCCTACGAGCAGTACTTC
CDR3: CASSDGLSSYEQYF

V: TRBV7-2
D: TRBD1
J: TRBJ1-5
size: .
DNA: TGTGCCAGCAGCCTGGACAGGTTAAGTCAGCCCCAGCATTTT
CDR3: CASSLDRLSQPQHF

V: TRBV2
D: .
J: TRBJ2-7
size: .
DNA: TGTGCCACCCGGGACACTTCGAGCTCCTACGAGCAGTACTTC
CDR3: CATRDTSSSYEQYF

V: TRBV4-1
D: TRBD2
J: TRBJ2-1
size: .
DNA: TGCGCCAGCAGCCTCACCCCCGGGACTAGCGGGGCCCGCTCCTACAATGAGCAGTTCTTC
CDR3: CASSLTPGTSGARSYNEQFF

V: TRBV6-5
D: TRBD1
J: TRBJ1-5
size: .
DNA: TGTGCCAGCAGTCAGCAGGGGGCCATTCAGCCCCAGCATTTT
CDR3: CASSQQGAIQPQHF

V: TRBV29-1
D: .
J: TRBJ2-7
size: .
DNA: TGCAGCGTTGGGACCCCTTTAGCGGAGCAGTACTTC
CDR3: CSVGTPLAEQYF

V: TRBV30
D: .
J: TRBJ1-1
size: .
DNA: TGTGCCTGGAGACAAACAAGGAACACTGAAGCTTTCTTT
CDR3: CAWRQTRNTEAFF

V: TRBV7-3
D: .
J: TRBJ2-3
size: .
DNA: TGTGCCAGCAGCTTAACACCCGGTAGCCTCGGAGATACGCAGTATTTT
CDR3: CASSLTPGSLGDTQYF

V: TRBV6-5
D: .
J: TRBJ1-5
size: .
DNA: TGTGCCAGCAGTTATCATCAGGATAGCAATCAGCCCCAGCATTTT
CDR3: CASSYHQDSNQPQHF

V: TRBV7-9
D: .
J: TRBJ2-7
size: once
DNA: TGTGCCAGCAGCTTCCGGCTCGGGGGCGAGCAGTACTTC
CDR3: CASSFRLGGEQYF

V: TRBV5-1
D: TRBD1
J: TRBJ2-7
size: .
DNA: TGCGCCAGCAGCTTGGGGGACAGGTCGGACGAGCAGTACTTC
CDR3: CASSLGDRSDEQYF

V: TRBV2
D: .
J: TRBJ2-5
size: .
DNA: TGTGCCAGCAGCGCTGACACAGAAGAGACCCAGTACTTC
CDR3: CASSADTEETQYF

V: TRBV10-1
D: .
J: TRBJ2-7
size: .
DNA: TGCGCCAGCACCCCGTACGAGCAGTACTTC
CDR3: CASTPYEQYF

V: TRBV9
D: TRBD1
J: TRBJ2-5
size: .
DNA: TGTGCCAGCAGCGTCTCGCCACAGGGGAACGGGGAGACCCAGTACTTC
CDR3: CASSVSPQGNGETQYF

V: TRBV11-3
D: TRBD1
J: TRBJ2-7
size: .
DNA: TGTGCCAGCAGCCAACAGGGGTCCGAGCAGTACTTC
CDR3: CASSQQGSEQYF

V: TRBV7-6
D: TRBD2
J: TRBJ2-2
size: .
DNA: TGTGCCAGCAGCTTAAATGGACTAGCGAGCACCGGGGAGCTGTTTTTT
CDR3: CASSLNGLASTGELFF

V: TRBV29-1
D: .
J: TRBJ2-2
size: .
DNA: TGCAGCGTTACCCGGACAGCGAACACCGGGGAGCTGTTTTTT
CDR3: CSVTRTANTGELFF

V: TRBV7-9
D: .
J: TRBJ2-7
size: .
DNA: TGTGCCAGCAGCTTAGTTGGGCAGTCTACCTACGAGCAGTACTTC
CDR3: CASSLVGQSTYEQYF

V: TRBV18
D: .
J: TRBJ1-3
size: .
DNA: TGTGCCAGCTCACCACTCCAAGCAAATTCTGGAAACACCATATATTTT
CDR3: CASSPLQANSGNTIYF

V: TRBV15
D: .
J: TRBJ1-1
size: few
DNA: TGTGCCACCAGCAGGACCAGGGATACTGAAGCTTTCTTT
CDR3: CATSRTRDTEAFF

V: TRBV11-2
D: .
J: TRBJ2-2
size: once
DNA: TGTGCCAGCAGCTCCAGGAGGGCCGGCGGGGAGCTGTTTTTT
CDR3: CASSSRRAGGELFF

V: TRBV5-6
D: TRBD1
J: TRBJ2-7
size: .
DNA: TGTGCCAGCAGCTTAACAGGGGGCAGGGACTACGAGCAGTACTTC
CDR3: CASSLTGGRDYEQYF

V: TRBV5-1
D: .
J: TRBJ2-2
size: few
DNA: TGCGCCAGCAGCTTTAAAGGGGATCTAAGGAACACCGGGGAGCTGTTTTTT
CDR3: CASSFKGDLRNTGELFF

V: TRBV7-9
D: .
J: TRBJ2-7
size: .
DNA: TGTGCCAGCAGCAGGAGCTACGAGCAGTACTTC
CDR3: CASSRSYEQYF

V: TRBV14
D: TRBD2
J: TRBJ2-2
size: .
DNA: TGTGCCAGCAGCCAAATTCGGGGGGCGAACACCGGGGAGCTGTTTTTT
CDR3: CASSQIRGANTGELFF

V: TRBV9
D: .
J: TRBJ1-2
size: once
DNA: TGTGCCAGCAGCGTAGTAGCAGGACTGGAAACCAATGGCTACACCTTC
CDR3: CASSVVAGLETNGYTF

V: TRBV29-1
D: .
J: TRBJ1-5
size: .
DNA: TGCAGCGTCGCCAACGTCGGACAACCCCAGCATTTT
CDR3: CSVANVGQPQHF

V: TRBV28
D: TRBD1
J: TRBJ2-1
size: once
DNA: TGTGCCAGCGTCCGGGACAGGAGCTACAATGAGCAGTTCTTC
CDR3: CASVRDRSYNEQFF

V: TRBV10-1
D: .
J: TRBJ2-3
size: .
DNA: TGCGCCAGCAGTGGCCGGGACAAAGGCACAGATACGCAGTATTTT
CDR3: CASSGRDKGTDTQYF